This T cell receptor beta chain was recovered during a study of T cells in women clearing cervical HPV infection (dated by TCRdb to the late 2010s). In the study overall: The cases were approximately 23 women with histologically confirmed HPV16-related CIN3 or worse, and 2 of those women had invasive cancers. The approximately 25 controls were women who cleared a single incident HPV16 infection within 12 months without developing precancer or cancer. Blood from cases was drawn at the visit where the lesion was first identified, while blood from controls was drawn once the infection was no longer detected. For cases, a median interval of roughly 150 days, with an interquartile range of 90 to 200 days, was observed between lesion detection and blood sampling. Since only a few of the women had HLA typing available, the possibility that HLA type was acting as a confounder could not be ruled out. The exploratory proof-of-principle case-control study was nested within the Guanacaste HPV Natural History Study in Costa Rica and compared TCR repertoires across cervical HPV16 outcomes. Cases and controls were matched on year of sample collection and on age within five years. Cases had a median age of around 32 years and controls had a median age of approximately 37, with no significant differences in baseline characteristics. In the parent cohort, roughly 9,700 women aged 18 or older were enrolled in Guanacaste, Costa Rica, during about 1992 to 1994 and then followed for approximately 7 years. As quality controls, five blinded duplicates were added to each group, bringing the total to about 60 samples made up of about 50 participants and about ten replicates.

TCR beta CDR3 regions were amplified by multiplex PCR from an average of roughly 1,200 ng genomic DNA per sample using the immunoSEQ assay. To correct primer bias, the assay used a complete synthetic TCR repertoire to set an amplification baseline. The amplicons were sequenced using the Illumina platform. Turning to the authors' computational methods: Error correction of the sequences involved clustering with frequency ratios plus a modified nearest-neighbor algorithm, after which the sequences were analyzed in the immunoSEQ Analyzer using IMGT gene definitions. At each rarefaction depth, TCR richness and evenness were averaged across 20 rarefaction repeats, and any sample with fewer sequences than the depth was left out. Wilcoxon rank sum tests with FDR correction were used to compare V, D and J gene relative abundances between the groups. An intraclass correlation of roughly 96% for TCR richness and an average of about 82% across 66 gene segments were obtained from the blinded duplicates. TCRdb stores this immuneACCESS table with in-frame sequences only. Part of the clones is absent; in the studies checked, under half of the shortfall reflects unresolved V genes, and no reason is known for the rest. That table gives V, J and clone size, and the DNA gave D and trimming. This sample's records show around 23,000 clones. The biggest ten clones account for roughly 2.7% of the sample.

Every participant had a single incident cervical HPV16 infection, and women with prevalent HPV16 infections were excluded. Cervical HPV DNA was detected by MY09/MY11 PCR, and genotyping was performed by dot-blot hybridization. Around 16 mL of heparinized blood were centrifuged, and the buffy coat was aliquoted, frozen at -30°C, then stored at -80°C. QIAGEN kits were used to extract genomic DNA from the buffy coat specimens. At the junction V is shortened by 4 bases and J by 3 bases; bases outside the gene matches: 6. The CDR3 sequence holds 14 residues, the cysteine and phenylalanine included. Only the CDR3 bases that were read are kept: 33 of them, in frame from base 1. CDR1 SGHDT and CDR2 YYEEEE are derived from the germline V gene. On this clone: What antigen it recognizes has not been identified. From the germline J gene comes the end of the CDR3, since the read stops 3 residues before it.

What the study reported, not specific to this receptor: The cross-sectional design could not show whether the associations came before the infection or were a result of it, and neither effector/memory subsets nor HPV-specific T cells were isolated. CIN3+ cases had significantly higher TCR repertoire richness than controls across sequencing depths, but evenness did not differ between the groups. T-cell numbers per sample were unknown, so richness differences could reflect varying T-cell content rather than repertoire biology. By combining richness with V gene abundances, random forest classifiers separated cases from controls with an estimated AUC of 0.83. Cases had lower TRBV6-7 relative abundance than controls (0.11% versus 0.16%; Bonferroni P = 0.0008).

The sequenced sample consisted of blood buffy coat. The rearranged chain carries TRBV5-6 and TRBJ2-7, with TRBD2 matching 8 junction bases. This receptor was obtained from a woman aged 18 to 75 with a cervical HPV16 infection that either progressed to CIN3+ or cleared (not recorded which). The sequenced CDR3 bases are TGTGCCAGCAGCCCCCCGGGGGGGATCTACGAG. Its protein reads: CASSPPGGIYE. The complete CDR3 reads CASSPPGGIYEQYF.